The TCR beta chain described here comes from a study of OX40 agonist ivuxolimab in advanced cancers. Background on the study: An anti-OX40 (CD134) antibody with agonistic activity, ivuxolimab, was administered to patients. Patients with prior anti-PD-1, anti-PD-L1 or anti-CTLA-4 therapy were eligible; less than 50% had some. Study findings and constraints: By week 6 at 0.1 to 3.0 mg/kg, blood CD4+ and CD8+ T cells had expanded clonally. Certain nonresponders likewise exhibited a low normalized T-cell clonal expansion.

Notes on this clone: Its antigen is undetermined.

CDR1 is SGHDT and CDR2 is YYEEEE in the germline V gene. This CDR3 has 14 residues. The ends lost 3 bases at V and 3 bases at J; junction bases unmatched: 4. Sequenced by immunoSEQ multiplex PCR; TCRdb stores in-frame clones only, minus some. The profile shows about 46,000 clones, about 91% of them singletons. This TCR was recovered from an adult with an advanced solid tumor such as melanoma, head and neck, liver or kidney cancer. This chain uses TRBV5-6 with TRBJ2-7, with TRBD1 identical over 9 bases. Sequencing used CD4+ or CD8+ T cells sorted from blood, obtained in a trial of the OX40 agonist ivuxolimab. The CDR3 here is CASSSGQGDYEQYF. DNA for the CDR3: TGTGCCAGCAGCTCGGGACAGGGAGACTACGAGCAGTACTTC.